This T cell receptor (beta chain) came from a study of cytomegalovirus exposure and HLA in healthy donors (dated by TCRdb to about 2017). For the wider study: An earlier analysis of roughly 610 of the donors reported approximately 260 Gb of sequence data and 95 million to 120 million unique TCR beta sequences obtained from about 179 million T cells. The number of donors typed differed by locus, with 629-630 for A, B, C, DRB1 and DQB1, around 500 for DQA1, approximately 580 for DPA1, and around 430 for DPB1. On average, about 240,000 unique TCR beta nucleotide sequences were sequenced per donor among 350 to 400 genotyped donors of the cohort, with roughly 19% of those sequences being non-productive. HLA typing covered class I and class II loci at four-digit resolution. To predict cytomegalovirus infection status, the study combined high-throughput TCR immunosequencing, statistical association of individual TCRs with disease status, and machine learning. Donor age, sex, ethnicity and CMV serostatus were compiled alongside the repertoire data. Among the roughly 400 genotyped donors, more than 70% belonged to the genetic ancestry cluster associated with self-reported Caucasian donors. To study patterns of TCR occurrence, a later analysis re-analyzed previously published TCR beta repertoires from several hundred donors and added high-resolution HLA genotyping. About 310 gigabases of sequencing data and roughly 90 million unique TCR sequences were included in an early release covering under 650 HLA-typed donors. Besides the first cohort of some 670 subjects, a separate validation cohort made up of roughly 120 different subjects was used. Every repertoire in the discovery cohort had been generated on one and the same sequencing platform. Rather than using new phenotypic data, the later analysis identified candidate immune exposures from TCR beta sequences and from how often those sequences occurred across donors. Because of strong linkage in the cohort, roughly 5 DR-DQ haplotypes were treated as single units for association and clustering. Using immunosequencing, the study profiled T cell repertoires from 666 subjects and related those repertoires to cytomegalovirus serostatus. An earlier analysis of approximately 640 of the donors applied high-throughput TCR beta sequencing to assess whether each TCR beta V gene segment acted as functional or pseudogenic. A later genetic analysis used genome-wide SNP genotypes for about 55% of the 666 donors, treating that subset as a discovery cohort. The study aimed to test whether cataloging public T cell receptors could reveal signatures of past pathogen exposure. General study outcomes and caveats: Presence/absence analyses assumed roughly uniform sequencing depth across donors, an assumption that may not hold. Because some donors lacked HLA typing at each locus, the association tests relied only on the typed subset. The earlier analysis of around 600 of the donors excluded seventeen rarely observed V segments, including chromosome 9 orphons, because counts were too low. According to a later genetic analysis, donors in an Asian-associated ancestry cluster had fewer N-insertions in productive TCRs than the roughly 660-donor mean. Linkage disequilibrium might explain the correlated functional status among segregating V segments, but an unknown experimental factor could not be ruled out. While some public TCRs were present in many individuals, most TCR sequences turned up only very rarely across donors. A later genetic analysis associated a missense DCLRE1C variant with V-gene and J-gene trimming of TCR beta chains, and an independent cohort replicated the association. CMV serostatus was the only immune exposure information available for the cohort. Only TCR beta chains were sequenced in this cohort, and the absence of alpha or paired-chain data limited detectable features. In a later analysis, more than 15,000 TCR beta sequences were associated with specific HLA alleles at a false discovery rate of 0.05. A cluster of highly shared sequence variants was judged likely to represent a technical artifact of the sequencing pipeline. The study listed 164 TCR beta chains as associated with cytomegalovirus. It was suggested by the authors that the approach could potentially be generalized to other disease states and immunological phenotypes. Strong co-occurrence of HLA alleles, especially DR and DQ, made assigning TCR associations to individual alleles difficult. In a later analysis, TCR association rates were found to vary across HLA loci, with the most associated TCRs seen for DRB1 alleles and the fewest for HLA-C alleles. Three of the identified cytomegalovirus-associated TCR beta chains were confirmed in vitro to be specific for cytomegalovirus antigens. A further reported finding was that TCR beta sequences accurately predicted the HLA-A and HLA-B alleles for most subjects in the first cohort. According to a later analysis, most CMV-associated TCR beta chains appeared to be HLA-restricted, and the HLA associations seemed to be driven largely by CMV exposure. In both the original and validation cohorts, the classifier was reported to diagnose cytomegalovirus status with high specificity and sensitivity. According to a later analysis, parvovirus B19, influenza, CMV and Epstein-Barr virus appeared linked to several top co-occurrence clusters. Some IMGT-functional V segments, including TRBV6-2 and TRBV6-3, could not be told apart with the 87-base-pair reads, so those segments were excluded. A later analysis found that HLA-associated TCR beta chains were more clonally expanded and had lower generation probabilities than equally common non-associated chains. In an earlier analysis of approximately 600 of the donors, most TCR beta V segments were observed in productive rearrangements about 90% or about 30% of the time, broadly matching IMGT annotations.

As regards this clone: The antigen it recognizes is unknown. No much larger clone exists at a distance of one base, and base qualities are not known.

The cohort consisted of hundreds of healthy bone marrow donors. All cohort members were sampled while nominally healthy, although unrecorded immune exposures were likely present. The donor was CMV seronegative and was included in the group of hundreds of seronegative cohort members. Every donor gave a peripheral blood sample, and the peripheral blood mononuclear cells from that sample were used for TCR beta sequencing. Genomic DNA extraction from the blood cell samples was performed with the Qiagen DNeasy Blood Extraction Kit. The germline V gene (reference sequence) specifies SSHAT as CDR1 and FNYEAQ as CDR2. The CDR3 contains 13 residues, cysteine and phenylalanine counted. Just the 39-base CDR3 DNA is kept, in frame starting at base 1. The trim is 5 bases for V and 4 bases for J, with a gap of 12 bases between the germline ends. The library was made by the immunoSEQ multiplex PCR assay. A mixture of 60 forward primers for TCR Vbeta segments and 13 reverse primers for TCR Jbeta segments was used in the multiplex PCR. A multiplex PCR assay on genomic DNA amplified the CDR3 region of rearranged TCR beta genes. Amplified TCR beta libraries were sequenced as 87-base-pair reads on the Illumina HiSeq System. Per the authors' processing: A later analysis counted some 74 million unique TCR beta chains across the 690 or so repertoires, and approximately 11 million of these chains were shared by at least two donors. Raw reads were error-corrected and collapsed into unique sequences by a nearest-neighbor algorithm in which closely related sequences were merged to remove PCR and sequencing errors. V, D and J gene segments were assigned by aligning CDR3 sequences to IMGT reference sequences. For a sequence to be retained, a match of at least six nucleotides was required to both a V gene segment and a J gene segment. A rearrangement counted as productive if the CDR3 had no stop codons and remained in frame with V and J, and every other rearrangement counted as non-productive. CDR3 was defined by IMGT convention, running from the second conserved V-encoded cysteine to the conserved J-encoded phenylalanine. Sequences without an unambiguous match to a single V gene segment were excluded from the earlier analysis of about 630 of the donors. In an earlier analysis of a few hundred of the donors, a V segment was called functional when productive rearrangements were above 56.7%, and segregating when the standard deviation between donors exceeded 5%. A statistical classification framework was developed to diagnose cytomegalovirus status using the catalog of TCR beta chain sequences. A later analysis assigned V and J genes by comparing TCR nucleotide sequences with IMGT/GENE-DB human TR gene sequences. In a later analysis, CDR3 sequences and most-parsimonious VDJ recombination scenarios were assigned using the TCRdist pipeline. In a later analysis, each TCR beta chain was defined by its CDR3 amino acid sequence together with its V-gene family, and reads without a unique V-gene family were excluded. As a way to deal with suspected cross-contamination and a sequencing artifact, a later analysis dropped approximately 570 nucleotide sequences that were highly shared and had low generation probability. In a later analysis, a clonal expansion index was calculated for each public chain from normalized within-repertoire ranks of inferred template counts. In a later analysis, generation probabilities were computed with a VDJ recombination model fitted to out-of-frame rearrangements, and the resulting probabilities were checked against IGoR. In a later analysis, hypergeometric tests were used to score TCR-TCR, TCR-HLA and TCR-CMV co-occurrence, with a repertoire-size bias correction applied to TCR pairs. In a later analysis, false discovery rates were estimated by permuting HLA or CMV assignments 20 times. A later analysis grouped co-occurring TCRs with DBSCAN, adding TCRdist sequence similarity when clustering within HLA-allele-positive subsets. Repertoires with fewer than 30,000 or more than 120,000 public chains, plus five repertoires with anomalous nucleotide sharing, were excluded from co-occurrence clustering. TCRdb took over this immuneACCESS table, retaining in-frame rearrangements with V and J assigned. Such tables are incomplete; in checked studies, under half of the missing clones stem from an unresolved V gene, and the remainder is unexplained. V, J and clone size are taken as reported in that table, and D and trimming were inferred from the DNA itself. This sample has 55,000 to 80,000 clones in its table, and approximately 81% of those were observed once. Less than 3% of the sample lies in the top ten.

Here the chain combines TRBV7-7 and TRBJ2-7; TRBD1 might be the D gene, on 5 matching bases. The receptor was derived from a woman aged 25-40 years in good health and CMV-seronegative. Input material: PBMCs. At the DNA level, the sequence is TGTGCCAGCAGCCCAGGGAACGAGTACGAGCAGTACTTC. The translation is CASSPGNEYEQYF. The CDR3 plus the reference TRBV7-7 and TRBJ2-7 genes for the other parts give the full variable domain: GAGVSQSPRYKVTKRGQDVTLRCDPISSHATLYWYQQALGQGPEFLTYFNYEAQPDKSGLPSDRFSAERPEGSISTLTIQRTEQRDSAMYRCASSPGNEYEQYFGPGTRLTVT.